The 9 T cell receptor beta chains below all came from one sample that was sequenced in a study of cytomegalovirus exposure and HLA in healthy donors. Vbeta (60) and Jbeta (13) primers were used in the PCR. Assay used: immunoSEQ multiplex PCR; TCRdb lists only in-frame clones, some missing. In the table there are 100,000 or so clones, 13% to 15% of which are singletons. Input material: PBMCs. These receptors were obtained from a female donor in good health and CMV-seronegative.

The CDR3 DNA reads TGCGCCAGCAGCCAAGATTTTCAGACAGGGATGGACGAGCAGTACTTC. Its translation is CASSQDFQTGMDEQYF. J is TRBJ2-7 and V is TRBV4-3; 7 bases agree with TRBD1. This CDR3 region has 16 residues. Germline V lookup: CDR1 LGHNA, CDR2 YSLEER. The junction had 10 bases not matched to a gene; V was cut back by 0 bases and J by 5 bases.

The genes are TRBV7-9 and TRBJ2-1, with TRBD2 matching 7 bases. The length of the CDR3 is 17 residues. Germline CDR1 reads SEHNR; CDR2 reads FQNEAQ (reference sequence). The ends lost 1 base at V and 1 base at J; junction bases unmatched: 7. The CDR3 loop reads CASSLVVGGSSYNEQFF. CDR3 sequence (DNA): TGTGCCAGCAGCTTAGTGGTGGGCGGGAGTTCCTACAATGAGCAGTTCTTC.

The V call is TRBV29-1, the J call TRBJ1-1; TRBD1 matches at 11 bases. Trimming removed 3 bases from V and 4 bases from J; junction bases left unmatched: 10. This CDR3 has 16 residues. CDR1 is SQVTM, CDR2 ANQGSEA, per germline. In DNA, the CDR3 is TGCAGCGTTGAGTCCTCCGGACAGGGGGCTGGCACTGAAGCTTTCTTT. It translates to CSVESSGQGAGTEAFF.

This clone was counted between two and nine times. The chain uses TRBV4-3 and TRBJ2-2; D is perhaps TRBD1 (6 bases). This CDR3 contains 14 residues. Trimming took off 4 bases at V and 7 bases at J, with 13 bases between the two ends. CDR1 is LGHNA and CDR2 is YSLEER in the germline V gene. DNA of the CDR3: TGCGCCAGCAGCCCGCCTTCAGGGGACGGGGAGCTGTTTTTT. Translating gives CASSPPSGDGELFF.

This clone came up a few times. The chain combines TRBV18 with TRBJ2-5; 8 positions agree with TRBD1. Germline CDR1 reads KGHSH; CDR2 reads LQKENI. V shed 1 base, J shed 4 bases, and the junction held 2 bases outside the gene matches. The CDR3 sequence is 14 residues long. CDR3 in DNA: TGTGCCAGCTCACCACAGACAGGGGCAGAGACCCAGTACTTC. It is translated as CASSPQTGAETQYF. Full variable domain (rest looked up from reference TRBV18 and TRBJ2-5): NAGVMQNPRHLVRRRGQEARLRCSPMKGHSHVYWYRQLPEEGLKFMVYLQKENIIDESGMPKERFSAEFPKEGPSILRIQQVVRGDSAAYFCASSPQTGAETQYFGPGTRLLVL.

The chain uses TRBV7-3 and TRBJ2-6; TRBD2 is a possible D gene (5 bases). The CDR3 spans 16 residues. V lost 4 bases, J lost 2 bases, and 12 bases lay in between. Germline V gene lookup returns CDR1 SGHTA and CDR2 FQGTGA. The DNA of the CDR3 is TGTGCCAGCAGCTCGCCGGAGGTCGCTGGGGCCAACGTCCTGACTTTC. The encoded protein is CASSSPEVAGANVLTF.

The rearrangement joins TRBV13 to TRBJ2-7; D is uncertain. The germline CDR1 and CDR2 sequences are PRHDT and FYEKMQ (reference sequence). V was pared by 3 bases and J by 2 bases, with 17 bases between. The CDR3 has 16 amino acids. The CDR3 DNA reads TGTGCCAGCAGCTTCCGCGGTGGAAGTGCTACCTACGAGCAGTACTTC. Its translation: CASSFRGGSATYEQYF. The full variable domain, completed using reference TRBV13 and TRBJ2-7, is AAGVIQSPRHLIKEKRETATLKCYPIPRHDTVYWYQQGPGQDPQFLISFYEKMQSDKGSIPDRFSAQQFSDYHSELNMSSLELGDSALYFCASSFRGGSATYEQYFGPGTRLTVT.

This clone occurred a few times. V gene TRBV7-9 combines with J gene TRBJ2-3; TRBD2 aligns across 10 bases. V shed 2 bases, J shed 9 bases, and the junction held 8 bases outside the gene matches. Germline V gene lookup returns CDR1 SEHNR and CDR2 FQNEAQ (reference sequence). This CDR3 is built from 15 residues. The CDR3 nucleotides are TGTGCCAGCAGCTTATCTGCTAGCGGGAGTCGGACGCAGTATTTT. It specifies CASSLSASGSRTQYF.

This clone was observed a few times. The gene calls are TRBV21-1 and TRBJ2-7; the table assigns TRBD1, which was not confirmed against the DNA. TRBV21-1 is reported as a pseudogene. The CDR3 loop spans 15 amino acids. The CDR3 here is CASSTRQGGSYEQYF. Written as DNA, the CDR3 is TGTGCCAGCAGCACGAGACAGGGTGGTTCTTACGAGCAGTACTTC.